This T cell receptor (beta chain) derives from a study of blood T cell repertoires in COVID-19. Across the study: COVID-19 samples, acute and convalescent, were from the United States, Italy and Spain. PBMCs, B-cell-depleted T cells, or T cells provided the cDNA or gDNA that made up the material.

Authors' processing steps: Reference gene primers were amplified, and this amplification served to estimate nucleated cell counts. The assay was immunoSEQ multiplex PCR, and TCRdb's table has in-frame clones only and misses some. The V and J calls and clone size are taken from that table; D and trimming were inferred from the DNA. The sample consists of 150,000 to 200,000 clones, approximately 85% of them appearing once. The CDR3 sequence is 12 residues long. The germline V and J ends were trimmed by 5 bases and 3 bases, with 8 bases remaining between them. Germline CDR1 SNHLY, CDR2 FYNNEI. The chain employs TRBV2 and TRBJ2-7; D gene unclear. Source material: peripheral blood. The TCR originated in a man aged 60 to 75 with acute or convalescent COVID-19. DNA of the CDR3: TGTGCCAGCAGTCAACAGTACTACGAGCAGTACTTC. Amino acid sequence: CASSQQYYEQYF.